The 9 T cell receptor beta chains presented below share a single source sample, sequenced in a study of regulatory T cells in long-lasting Graves disease. The TCR beta library used iRepertoire HTBI primers with Arm-PCR amplification of CDR3. A single record per CDR3 protein comes from TCRdb applying MiXCR to the multiplex PCR reads. The sample has hundreds of thousands of distinct CDR3 sequences, about a fifth seen once; the top ten hold about 6.6%. Time point reported: persistent/refractory GD, antithyroid drugs over 5 years with positive TRAb. PBMCs were the source of the RNA used for TCR sequencing. This sample comprised peripheral blood mononuclear cells (PBMCs), obtained when the disease was refractory, from a patient treated with antithyroid drugs. Receptor source: a female donor with Graves disease.

This clonotype appeared many times. This sequence joins TRBV20-1 and TRBJ2-5, with 7 bases aligning to TRBD2. Germline assignment: CDR1 DFQATT and CDR2 SNEGSKA (reference sequence). With 3 bases clipped from V and 5 bases from J, the junction kept 3 bases outside the gene matches. The CDR3 loop spans 12 amino acids. CDR3 DNA sequence: TGCAGTGCTAGGTTGGGAGGGGAGACCCAGTACTTC. As protein: CSARLGGETQYF.

This clonotype was observed many times. The chain is built from TRBV29-1 and TRBJ1-1, with 9 bases matching TRBD1. The germline gives CDR1 SQVTM, CDR2 ANQGSEA. The CDR3 length is 13 residues. V dropped 7 bases and J dropped 3; count of bases not matched to a gene: 6. CDR3 nucleotide sequence: TGCAGCGCTCGACAGGGGGTCGACACTGAAGCTTTCTTT. Translating gives CSARQGVDTEAFF.

This clonotype was found many times. The chain combines TRBV25-1 with TRBJ2-5, with D possibly matching TRBD1 (5 bases). The CDR3 contains 15 residues. Trimming pared 0 bases from V and 5 bases from J, leaving 13 bases between. Germline CDR1 MGHDK, CDR2 SYGVNS. In DNA, the CDR3 is TGTGCCAGCAGTGAATATTCAGGGTTGGGGGAGACCCAGTACTTC. As protein: CASSEYSGLGETQYF.

This clonotype has just a few counts. This chain uses TRBV29-1 with TRBJ2-5; tentatively, D is TRBD1 (8 bases). CDR1 and CDR2 from the germline V gene are SQVTM and ANQGSEA. The CDR3 totals 13 residues. Trimming pared 6 bases from V and 4 bases from J, leaving 15 bases between. CDR3 DNA sequence: TGCAGCGTCGTACAGGGGGGGAGAGAGACCCAGTACTTC. This codes for CSVVQGGRETQYF.

The V and J genes are TRBV14 and TRBJ2-7, with 7 bases that match TRBD1. There are 16 residues in the CDR3. V gave up 1 base and J gave up 3 bases; unmatched junction bases: 9. Per germline, CDR1 SGHDN and CDR2 FVKESK. As DNA, the CDR3 is TGTGCCAGCAGCCAAGCTGGCGACAGGGAACGCTACGAGCAGTACTTC. It translates to CASSQAGDRERYEQYF.

The chain employs TRBV19 and TRBJ1-5; a weak D match, TRBD1 (5 bases). The CDR3 runs 18 residues. Trimming removed 3 bases at V and 3 bases at J, with 21 bases between. Germline loops: CDR1 LNHDA, CDR2 SQIVND (reference sequence). CDR3 in DNA: TGTGCCAGTAGTATCGATAAGACAGTCGATACTTTCAATCAGCCCCAGCATTTT. Protein: CASSIDKTVDTFNQPQHF.

The table lists this clonotype with a few counts. A much larger clone lies a single base off, so this may be a read error. The CDR3 coding sequence is TGTGCCAGCAGTGGGGACCCGGAGTTAGAGACCCAGTACTTC. Translated: CASSGDPELETQYF. The chain couples TRBV6-1 to TRBJ2-5; D is tentatively TRBD1 or TRBD2 (5 bases each). Trimming took 4 bases from V and 4 from J, leaving 13 bases between them. CDR1 and CDR2 from the germline V gene are MNHNS and SASEGT. CDR3 size: 14 residues.

DNA for the CDR3: TGTGCCAGCAGTAAGGGACTAGCGTACGAGCAGTACTTC. Translating it yields CASSKGLAYEQYF. This chain links TRBV27 with TRBJ2-7; 10 nucleotides line up with TRBD2. Germline V gene lookup returns CDR1 MNHEY and CDR2 SMNVEV (reference sequence). Germline trimming cut 5 bases from V and 4 bases from J; bases unmatched to any gene: 2. The CDR3 sequence is 13 residues long.

This clonotype was seen only a few times. The genes are TRBV7-9 and TRBJ2-3, with a weak D call TRBD1 (5 bases). The V end was cut by 2 bases, the J end by 4 bases, with 13 bases between. The CDR3 is 15 amino acids. Germline loops: CDR1 SEHNR, CDR2 FQNEAQ (reference sequence). In DNA form, the CDR3 reads TGTGCCAGCAGCTTACCCAGGGTTAGGGCAGATACGCAGTATTTT. This translates into CASSLPRVRADTQYF.